This T cell receptor (beta chain) was recorded in a study of siplizumab effects on memory and regulatory T cells. V was trimmed by 2 bases and J by 3 bases, leaving 14 bases between them. CDR1 and CDR2 (germline): SGHTA, FQGNSA. CDR3 size: 15 residues. Findings of the study overall: The authors could not assign a naive or memory phenotype to roughly 75-96% of proliferating CD4+ or CD8+ clones. In siplizumab cultures, the suppressive function of proliferating Tregs remained unconfirmed. Significantly reduced by siplizumab was the cumulative frequency of alloreactive sequences, namely those traceable to unstimulated CD4+ memory cells.

This clone was seen a single time. The antigen is not known. Sequencing of unstimulated naive, memory, effector memory and TEMRA subsets was performed in a few donor pairs. Profiled with immunoSEQ multiplex PCR; TCRdb holds only in-frame clones, not every one. This table has tens of thousands of clones, roughly 96% appearing once. The chain carries TRBV7-2 and TRBJ2-7; D tentatively fits TRBD1 or TRBD2 (5 bases each). The material sequenced was naive CD8+ T cells sorted from blood. The TCR comes from a human donor in good health. The CDR3 sequence is CASSLFGAPNYEQYF. CDR3 nucleotide sequence: TGTGCCAGCAGCTTATTCGGGGCGCCCAACTACGAGCAGTACTTC.